This TCR beta chain derives from a study of blood T cell repertoires in COVID-19. This clone was observed a handful of times. This specimen includes other DNA sequences encoding the same CDR3. This CDR3 contains 18 residues. Per germline, CDR1 SGHDT and CDR2 YYEEEE. V was clipped by 0 bases and J by 0 bases, with 13 bases between them. Authors' processing steps: Reference gene primer amplification in the assay estimated nucleated cell counts. Sequencing used immunoSEQ multiplex PCR; TCRdb keeps in-frame clones, though not all of them. V and J calls and clone size are as listed in that table; D and trimming were resolved from the DNA. This sample has 100,000 to 120,000 clones, with 70% to 90% found just once.

Sequences were obtained from peripheral blood. The source is a woman aged 45 to 65 with acute or convalescent COVID-19. The chain uses TRBV5-6 and TRBJ2-6; D ambiguous. The CDR3 here is CASSLGQVLSSGANVLTF. CDR3 DNA: TGTGCCAGCAGCTTGGGGCAGGTCCTCAGCTCTGGGGCCAACGTCCTGACTTTC.